This note documents a single T cell receptor (beta chain) sequence. The target antigen is unknown. This sample stems from a study of shared clonotypes between healthy human individuals. Study results and limitations: Some naive CD4 clonotypes, roughly 5%, turned up in common across a handful of donors. Read depth was anticipated to influence clonotype sharing among donors. The study found lower generation probabilities in non-shared clonotypes than in those shared by all four donors.

The test was conducted at deep level. This table comes from immunoSEQ multiplex PCR, and its TCRdb copy is limited to in-frame clones, with some not included. The table records 2.3 million or so clones, more than 85% of them present only once. The V and J ends lost 6 bases and 0 bases, in that order; junction bases with no gene match: 10. The CDR3 contains 18 residues. CDR1 and CDR2 (germline): SNHLY, FYNNEI. This chain connects TRBV2 to TRBJ2-6; TRBD1 aligns across 8 bases. The clonotype originates from a man younger than 35 in good health. Some clones in this sample may be carry-over from other donors' samples. Sequenced material: naive CD4+ T cells from PBMCs. The subset was: CD45RA+ positively selected. CDR3 protein: CASRAPGQATSGANVLTF. The CDR3 bases are TGTGCCAGCAGGGCCCCGGGACAGGCGACCTCTGGGGCCAACGTCCTGACTTTC.